The clone carrying this T cell receptor (beta chain) came up a few times. Amplified regions were TCR beta CDR3 sequences from RNA transcripts. During a first-round RT-PCR of the TCR CDR3, the HTBI primer set was used. Each CDR3 protein is one row after TCRdb ran MiXCR on the multiplex PCR reads. This sample has hundreds of thousands of distinct CDR3 sequences, with roughly 15% found just once. This specimen comes from a study of T cells in Graves' hyperthyroidism and ophthalmopathy. The source of the PBMCs was roughly 10 ml of fresh peripheral blood. CDR3 length equals 15 residues. Trimming removed 2 bases from V and 4 bases from J, with 18 bases in between. Germline CDR1 DFQATT, CDR2 SNEGSKA (reference sequence).

Sequences were obtained from blood. The receptor's source is a woman aged 45-60 years with Graves' ophthalmopathy. The rearrangement joins TRBV20-1 to TRBJ2-7, with a possible D match to TRBD1 (6 bases). The CDR3 region has the DNA TGCAGTGCTAGACCCCGAACAGGGTTCCGATACGAGCAGTACTTC. It is translated as CSARPRTGFRYEQYF.